This TCR beta chain was captured by sequencing in a study of blood T cell repertoires in COVID-19. The overall study: Samples taken during acute and convalescent COVID-19 were collected in the United States, Italy and Spain. T cells, B-cell-depleted T cells, or PBMCs provided the cDNA or gDNA that served as material.

Generated by immunoSEQ multiplex PCR, the TCRdb table keeps only in-frame clones and is missing some. The data show about 12,000 clones, around 90% seen once. The sequence derives from a woman aged 70-85 years with active COVID-19. Specimen: peripheral blood.

The CDR3 nucleotides read TGTGCCAGCAGTGGGACTAGAGGCACAGATACGCAGTATTTT. It is translated as CASSGTRGTDTQYF. The genes are TRBV2 and TRBJ2-3; 7 nucleotides line up with TRBD2. Germline CDR1 and CDR2: SNHLY and FYNNEI. This CDR3 has 14 amino acids. V dropped 4 bases and J dropped 1; count of bases not matched to a gene: 2.